These 21 T cell receptor beta chains share one sample of origin, sequenced in a study of beta chain features in type 1 diabetes. Reverse transcription of all isolated RNA meant that expressed TCRB transcripts were sequenced. TCRdb keeps only in-frame clones here, not all; method: immunoSEQ multiplex PCR. Of more than 100,000 clones listed, around 9% were seen once; the top ten hold roughly 0.75%. Findings of the study overall: When Type 1 diabetes patients were examined, their TCRB CDR3s proved moderately but significantly shorter in all four CD4+ subsets.

Their antigens remain unidentified. Sequencing was carried out using central memory CD4+ T cells from blood. Receptors were obtained from a young man with type 1 diabetes.

The chain joins TRBV6-6 to TRBJ1-4; D might be TRBD1 (5 bases). Trimming cost V 8 bases and J 4 bases, with 11 bases left between them. Germline V gene data show CDR1 as MNHNY and CDR2 as SVGAGI (reference sequence). CDR3 length: 13 amino acids. The DNA of the CDR3 is TGTGCCAGCCGGACAAACGATAATGAAAAACTGTTTTTT. It yields the protein CASRTNDNEKLFF.

This clone showed up just a few times. V and J are TRBV28 and TRBJ1-4; 7 bases align to TRBD1. Trimming cost V 2 bases and J 4 bases; bases outside gene matches: 4. Germline V gene lookup returns CDR1 MDHEN and CDR2 SYDVKM. There are 15 residues in the CDR3. CDR3 sequence reads: CASSLPGTDNEKLFF. CDR3 in DNA: TGTGCCAGCAGTTTACCCGGGACAGATAATGAAAAACTGTTTTTT.

This clone was seen more than once but under ten times. The V call is TRBV9, the J call TRBJ2-7, with D uncertain. Germline V CDR1 and CDR2: SGDLS, YYNGEE. The CDR3 extends over 10 amino acids. V shed 4 bases and J shed 7 bases, with 6 bases lying between them. For the CDR3, the DNA is TGTGCCAGCAGCCCAGTAGAGCAGTACTTC. This translates into CASSPVEQYF.

This clone was observed a handful of times. The chain joins TRBV5-1 to TRBJ2-2; D may be TRBD1 (6 bases). The germline V and J ends were trimmed by 2 bases and 5 bases, with 13 bases remaining between them. The CDR3 loop spans 15 amino acids. CDR1 SGHRS and CDR2 YFSETQ come from the germline V gene. CDR3 sequence: CASSLQGVGTGELFF. The CDR3 DNA reads as TGCGCCAGCAGCTTACAGGGCGTCGGGACCGGGGAGCTGTTTTTT.

In its sample, this clone was seen a few times. This rearrangement joins TRBV4-1 to TRBJ2-1; D possibly corresponds to TRBD1 (6 bases). There are 17 residues in the CDR3. Germline V CDR1 and CDR2: MGHRA, YSYEKL. The germline V and J ends were trimmed by 3 bases and 3 bases, with 18 bases remaining between them. For the CDR3, the DNA is TGCGCCAGCAGCCACCTTCGGATAGGGGGAGACTACAATGAGCAGTTCTTC. Its translation is CASSHLRIGGDYNEQFF.

A few counts support this clone. V and J are TRBV29-1 and TRBJ2-3; 12 bases match TRBD2. Trimming removed 6 bases from V and 2 bases from J; junction bases left unmatched: 6. Germline V gives CDR1 SQVTM, CDR2 ANQGSEA. This CDR3 spans 15 amino acids. Written as DNA, the CDR3 is TGCAGCGTCAGACTAGCGGGGGCGGCCACAGATACGCAGTATTTT. It codes for CSVRLAGAATDTQYF.

This clone was seen a handful of times. V gene TRBV15 combines with J gene TRBJ1-2, with 9 bases lining up with TRBD1. The CDR3 has 13 amino acids. Per the germline V gene, CDR1 is LNHNV and CDR2 is YYDKDF (reference sequence). Trimming at V came to 0 bases and at J to 12 bases, leaving 5 bases not matched to a gene. This CDR3 is CATSRDRTGADTF. Written as DNA, the CDR3 is TGTGCCACCAGCAGAGACAGGACAGGGGCGGACACCTTC.

The chain employs TRBV30 and TRBJ2-7; TRBD1 agrees at 7 bases. With 4 bases clipped from V and 0 bases from J, the junction kept 3 bases outside the gene matches. Germline V lookup: CDR1 GTSNPN, CDR2 SVGIG (reference sequence). The CDR3 loop spans 13 amino acids. The CDR3 DNA follows: TGTGCCTGGAATCGGGACAGCTCCTACGAGCAGTACTTC. Encoded protein: CAWNRDSSYEQYF.

CDR3 DNA sequence: TGTGCCAGCAGCCCCGGAACGGGGAGAAGGACCCAGTACTTC. Protein product: CASSPGTGRRTQYF. The chain has TRBV7-3 and TRBJ2-5; D is possibly TRBD2 (5 bases). CDR1 is SGHTA, CDR2 FQGTGA, per germline. V was cut by 5 bases and J by 7 bases, with 17 bases left in between. The CDR3 runs to 14 residues.

This rearrangement joins TRBV28 to TRBJ2-7, with TRBD2 matching 8 bases. V was clipped by 6 bases and J by 2 bases; unmatched bases: 9. Germline loops: CDR1 MDHEN, CDR2 SYDVKM. This CDR3 is 15 amino acids long. The CDR3, as DNA: TGTGCCAGCAGGGATGGGGGCGGGGGGACCTACGAGCAGTACTTC. It is translated as CASRDGGGGTYEQYF.

The chain carries TRBV2 and TRBJ2-6, with TRBD1 matching 7 bases. CDR3 length equals 15 residues. The V segment lost 5 bases and the J segment 2 bases; nucleotides outside the gene matches: 3. From germline, CDR1 is SNHLY and CDR2 FYNNEI. DNA for the CDR3: TGTGCCAGCAGTCAACAGGGGACTGGGGCCAACGTCCTGACTTTC. Translated, it gives CASSQQGTGANVLTF.

This clone occurred a few times. The rearrangement uses TRBV7-2 and TRBJ2-5; D is perhaps TRBD1 (6 bases). CDR1 SGHTA and CDR2 FQGNSA come from the germline V gene. The CDR3 contains 14 residues. Trimming cost V 5 bases and J 5 bases, with 15 bases left between them. The CDR3 region has the DNA TGTGCCAGCAGCCCCCCCGGACAGCGGGAGACCCAGTACTTC. Encoded protein: CASSPPGQRETQYF.

This clone came up many times. J is TRBJ2-1 and V is TRBV5-1; 10 bases line up with TRBD2. CDR3 length: 15 amino acids. Germline CDR1 SGHRS, CDR2 YFSETQ. V was pared by 2 bases and J by 5 bases, with 4 bases of the junction left unmatched. The CDR3 is CASSFSGGKNNEQFF. CDR3 DNA sequence: TGCGCCAGCAGCTTTAGCGGGGGGAAAAACAATGAGCAGTTCTTC.

This clone has just a few counts. Additional DNA sequences in this sample encode the identical CDR3. The V call is TRBV29-1, the J call TRBJ2-7, with 9 bases that match TRBD1. Germline V gene data show CDR1 as SQVTM and CDR2 as ANQGSEA. V trimming: 6 bases; J trimming: 5 bases; junction bases outside the gene matches: 11. The CDR3 contains 14 residues. The CDR3 bases are TGCAGCGTGGAGGGGGGACAGGGCGCCGACGAGCAGTACTTC. Translated: CSVEGGQGADEQYF.

The rearrangement joins TRBV30 to TRBJ1-4, with D unresolved. V was pared by 1 base and J by 7 bases, with 7 bases between. Germline V CDR1 and CDR2: GTSNPN, SVGIG (reference sequence). The CDR3 spans 12 residues. This CDR3 reads CAWSGGGEKLFF. As DNA, the CDR3 is TGTGCCTGGAGTGGGGGAGGTGAAAAACTGTTTTTT.

The J gene is TRBJ1-1, the V gene TRBV28, with a tentative D call TRBD1 (6 bases). Trimming cost V 5 bases and J 4 bases, with 14 bases left between them. The CDR3 has 14 residues. Germline values: CDR1 MDHEN, CDR2 SYDVKM. Written as DNA, the CDR3 is TGTGCCAGCAGTGGGGGGGGCTCTGGCACTGAAGCTTTCTTT. It is translated as CASSGGGSGTEAFF.

The chain uses TRBV7-3 and TRBJ1-1; D gene uncertain. V was pared by 5 bases and J by 1 base, with 11 bases between. CDR3 length: 14 amino acids. Germline V lookup: CDR1 SGHTA, CDR2 FQGTGA. The CDR3 spells CASSPTSTNTEAFF. Here the CDR3 DNA reads TGTGCCAGCAGCCCGACTTCAACGAACACTGAAGCTTTCTTT.

This chain joins TRBV29-1 and TRBJ2-7, with D uncertain. CDR1 and CDR2 from the germline V gene are SQVTM and ANQGSEA. The CDR3 runs 11 residues. The CDR3: CNLKREPEQYF. CDR3 DNA sequence: TGCAATCTGAAACGCGAACCGGAGCAGTACTTC.

The CDR3, as DNA: TGTGCCAGCAGCTCAAATTCGGGGGGCCCTCAGCATTTT. It codes for CASSSNSGGPQHF. The rearrangement joins TRBV7-3 to TRBJ1-5; TRBD1 is a possible D gene (6 bases). Germline-derived CDR1 and CDR2 are SGHTA and FQGTGA. Deletions cut 4 bases from V and 13 bases from J, with 17 bases between. CDR3 length: 13 amino acids. The full variable domain, rest sourced from reference TRBV7-3 and TRBJ1-5, is GAGVSQTPSNKVTEKGKYVELRCDPISGHTALYWYRQSLGQGPEFLIYFQGTGAADDSGLPNDRFFAVRPEGSVSTLKIQRTERGDSAVYLCASSSNSGGPQHFGDGTRLSIL.

The CDR3 protein is CASSWGTGDTGELFF. In DNA form, the CDR3 reads TGTGCCAGCAGCTGGGGGACAGGGGACACCGGGGAGCTGTTTTTT. The chain links TRBV5-8 to TRBJ2-2, with 10 bases matching TRBD1. The V gene's germline CDR1 is SGHTS and CDR2 YDEGEE. There are 15 residues in the CDR3. Losses at the gene ends were 3 bases for V and 3 bases for J; bases not matched to a gene: 2.

This clone occurred a few times. The V and J genes are TRBV29-1 and TRBJ1-2; D is undetermined. This CDR3 spans 18 amino acids. The V end lost 3 bases, the J end lost 0 bases, and 23 bases lay between the germline ends. In germline, CDR1 is SQVTM, CDR2 ANQGSEA. This CDR3 is CSVDRVHGGRESNYGYTF. The CDR3 DNA is TGCAGCGTTGATCGGGTCCACGGCGGGAGGGAATCTAACTATGGCTACACCTTC.